One sample yielded the 28 T cell receptor beta chains listed below, sequenced in a study of T cells in Graves' hyperthyroidism and ophthalmopathy. Amplified TCR beta CDR3 regions derived from RNA transcripts. During a first-round RT-PCR of the TCR CDR3, the HTBI primer set was used. One entry per CDR3 protein, called by TCRdb with MiXCR from the multiplex PCR reads. The table has around 350,000 distinct CDR3 sequences, 13% seen once; the top ten hold 9% to 9.5%. The sample taken for sequencing was blood. Every receptor here comes from a woman aged 18-35 years with Graves' hyperthyroidism.

This rearrangement joins TRBV30 to TRBJ2-1, with TRBD2 identical over 8 bases. The germline gives CDR1 GTSNPN, CDR2 SVGIG (reference sequence). CDR3 length equals 14 residues. V shed 3 bases and J 8 bases; nucleotides not matched to a gene: 9. The CDR3 spells CAWSPGLAVYEQFF. CDR3 sequence (DNA): TGTGCCTGGAGCCCAGGACTAGCCGTATATGAGCAGTTCTTC.

The sample holds many counts of this clonotype. The chain combines TRBV5-1 with TRBJ1-2, with D unresolved. The CDR3 sequence is 15 residues long. Looked up from germline, CDR1 is SGHRS and CDR2 is YFSETQ. Trimming shortened V by 0 bases and J by 0 bases, and 9 bases separated the two germline ends. CDR3 in amino acids: CASSLARRANYGYTF. For the CDR3, the DNA is TGCGCCAGCAGCTTGGCCAGGAGGGCTAACTATGGCTACACCTTC.

This clonotype was detected many times. This chain joins TRBV4-3 and TRBJ2-7; D not resolved. This CDR3 comprises 14 residues. V dropped 3 bases and J dropped 2 bases, with 11 bases sitting between them. Germline values: CDR1 LGHNA, CDR2 YSLEER. The CDR3 DNA sequence: TGCGCCAGCAGCCACACTGACCGTGCCTACGAGCAGTACTTC. Protein product: CASSHTDRAYEQYF.

At least ten counts were recorded for this clonotype. The V gene is TRBV7-2, the J gene TRBJ2-3; 7 bases are a match to TRBD2. This CDR3 comprises 16 residues. CDR1 SGHTA and CDR2 FQGNSA come from the germline V gene. The ends lost 5 bases at V and 0 bases at J; junction bases unmatched: 8. The CDR3 reads CASSHGRRESTDTQYF. CDR3 bases: TGTGCCAGCAGCCATGGGCGGCGGGAGAGCACAGATACGCAGTATTTT. Filled out from reference TRBV7-2 and TRBJ2-3, the complete variable domain reads GAGVSQSPSNKVTEKGKDVELRCDPISGHTALYWYRQSLGQGLEFLIYFQGNSAPDKSGLPSDRFSAERTGGSVSTLTIQRTQQEDSAVYLCASSHGRRESTDTQYFGPGTRLTVL.

In its sample, this clonotype was seen a few times. The rearrangement links TRBV10-3 to TRBJ2-2; D gene uncertain. Germline CDR1 and CDR2: ENHRY and SYGVKD. V lost 0 bases and J lost 2, with 4 bases in between. The CDR3 is 14 residues long. CDR3 nucleotides: TGTGCCATCAGTGAGTCGGGCAACACCGGGGAGCTGTTTTTT. Translated: CAISESGNTGELFF.

This clonotype occurred many times. This chain uses TRBV3-1 with TRBJ2-1; 10 nucleotides align to TRBD2. The CDR3 loop spans 15 amino acids. Per the germline V gene, CDR1 is LGHDT and CDR2 is YNNKEL (reference sequence). J was trimmed by 4 bases and V by 2 bases; bases with no gene match: 2. CDR3 loop: CASSQRSGRYNEQFF. The DNA for the CDR3 is TGTGCCAGCAGCCAACGTAGCGGGAGGTACAATGAGCAGTTCTTC.

Note on this clonotype: Given a much more abundant clone one base away, this may be a read error. This chain connects TRBV20-1 to TRBJ2-3; 9 positions agree with TRBD2. This CDR3 contains 19 residues. Unmatched junction bases numbered 14, after V lost 0 bases and J lost 1 base. Germline CDR1 is DFQATT and CDR2 is SNEGSKA (reference sequence). The CDR3 bases are TGCAGTGCTAGAGATTCTGGGGGGGCTAGCGGGATGGGCACAGATACGCAGTATTTT. Translation gives CSARDSGGASGMGTDTQYF.

The chain has TRBV19 and TRBJ2-2, with 9 bases matching TRBD2. The junction had 6 bases not matched to a gene; V was cut back by 5 bases and J by 5 bases. This CDR3 comprises 15 residues. Germline-derived CDR1 and CDR2 are LNHDA and SQIVND (reference sequence). This chain's CDR3 is CASSPLAGSTGELFF. CDR3 nucleotide sequence: TGTGCCAGTAGTCCCCTAGCGGGGAGTACCGGGGAGCTGTTTTTT.

This clonotype has a count of ten or more. This chain uses TRBV5-1 with TRBJ2-7; TRBD1 matches at 7 bases. The CDR3 has 14 amino acids. Unmatched junction bases numbered 3, after V lost 0 bases and J lost 3 bases. CDR1 and CDR2 from the germline V gene are SGHRS and YFSETQ. The chain's CDR3 is CASSLDRGFYEQYF. As DNA, the CDR3 is TGCGCCAGCAGCTTGGACAGGGGCTTCTACGAGCAGTACTTC.

This sequence joins TRBV5-4 and TRBJ2-5; perhaps TRBD2 as D (6 bases). Germline loops: CDR1 SGHNT, CDR2 YYREEE (reference sequence). CDR3 length: 16 residues. V lost 3 bases, J lost 4 bases, and 19 bases lay in between. CDR3 protein: CASSSEGGGVRETQYF. CDR3 bases: TGTGCCAGCAGCTCCGAGGGTGGCGGGGTTCGAGAGACCCAGTACTTC.

To note about this clonotype: A much larger clonotype is one base distant, so this may be a read error. The rearrangement joins TRBV28 to TRBJ1-5; D unresolved. V was clipped by 7 bases and J by 7 bases, with 11 bases between them. This CDR3 contains 12 residues. Germline V gives CDR1 MDHEN, CDR2 SYDVKM. CDR3 amino acids: CASTLSGQPQHF. DNA of the CDR3: TGTGCCAGCACCCTGTCAGGCCAGCCCCAGCATTTT.

This clonotype was seen a handful of times. The chain employs TRBV5-8 and TRBJ1-2, with 7 bases identical to TRBD1. CDR1 and CDR2 from the germline V gene are SGHTS and YDEGEE. V shed 3 bases and J 2 bases; nucleotides not matched to a gene: 7. This CDR3 contains 15 residues. The CDR3 DNA reads TGTGCCAGCAGCTCAGGACAGGCCCCCAACTATGGCTACACCTTC. It specifies CASSSGQAPNYGYTF. Looking up the rest from reference TRBV5-8 and TRBJ1-2 gives the full variable domain: EAGVTQSPTHLIKTRGQQATLRCSPISGHTSVYWYQQALGLGLQFLLWYDEGEERNRGNFPPRFSGRQFPNYSSELNVNALELEDSALYLCASSSGQAPNYGYTFGSGTRLTVV.

The chain is built from TRBV6-1 and TRBJ2-7; possible D gene TRBD2, 7 bases. The CDR3 contains 15 residues. Germline CDR1 and CDR2: MNHNS and SASEGT. V was cut by 5 bases and J by 2 bases, with 16 bases left in between. The CDR3 coding sequence is TGTGCCAGCAGTTCCCCGGGGAGGGGGGCCTACGAGCAGTACTTC. Its translation: CASSSPGRGAYEQYF.

This clonotype was counted many times. The chain recombines TRBV28 with TRBJ1-1; D uncertain. The CDR3 extends over 13 amino acids. CDR1 is MDHEN, CDR2 SYDVKM, per germline. V was shortened by 3 bases and J by 1 base, with 6 bases between the two germline ends. CDR3 in DNA: TGTGCCAGCAGTTTCCCGTCGAACACTGAAGCTTTCTTT. This sequence encodes CASSFPSNTEAFF.

The sample holds many counts of this clonotype. The V and J genes are TRBV3-1 and TRBJ2-7, with D perhaps matching TRBD2 (7 bases). The CDR3 has 15 amino acids. Trimming shortened V by 6 bases and J by 4 bases, and 19 bases separated the two germline ends. CDR1 is LGHDT, CDR2 YNNKEL, per germline (reference sequence). The DNA of the CDR3 is TGTGCCAGCAGTCTAGACGGGGGGCGCGGGTACGAGCAGTACTTC. Its protein is CASSLDGGRGYEQYF.

This clonotype has a count of ten or more. V is TRBV18 and J is TRBJ2-7; unclear D gene. Germline values: CDR1 KGHSH, CDR2 LQKENI. V was shortened by 0 bases and J by 1 base, with 10 bases between the two germline ends. The CDR3 runs to 15 residues. The DNA for the CDR3 is TGTGCCAGCTCACCACCAGGGTTAGGTTCCTACGAGCAGTACTTC. As protein: CASSPPGLGSYEQYF.

There are a few counts of this clonotype. CDR3 sequence (DNA): TGTGCCTGGTCGGGACGCAATTCACCCCTCCACTTT. It is translated as CAWSGRNSPLHF. The chain carries TRBV30 and TRBJ1-6, with TRBD1 as a possible D gene (5 bases). V was trimmed by 5 bases and J by 7 bases, leaving 9 bases between them. Germline values: CDR1 GTSNPN, CDR2 SVGIG (reference sequence). The CDR3 spans 12 residues.

This clonotype was counted many times. J is TRBJ2-1 and V is TRBV7-3, with D uncertain. The V end lost 3 bases, the J end lost 2 bases, and 8 bases lay between the germline ends. CDR3 length: 14 residues. CDR1 SGHTA and CDR2 FQGTGA come from the germline V gene. The CDR3 reads CASSLASPYNEQFF. For the CDR3, the DNA is TGTGCCAGCAGCTTGGCTAGTCCCTACAATGAGCAGTTCTTC.

V usage is TRBV7-2 and J usage is TRBJ1-6; D ambiguous. Germline lookup yields CDR1 SGHTA and CDR2 FQGNSA. This CDR3 contains 14 residues. The V end was cut by 5 bases, the J end by 4 bases, with 9 bases between. CDR3 nucleotide sequence: TGTGCCAGCAGCCCCGACAAGTATAATTCACCCCTCCACTTT. Protein product: CASSPDKYNSPLHF.

This clonotype has ten or more counts. This chain joins TRBV6-1 and TRBJ2-1, with D perhaps matching TRBD2 (5 bases). Germline V gene lookup returns CDR1 MNHNS and CDR2 SASEGT. V lost 7 bases to trimming and J lost 0 bases, with 13 bases between them. The CDR3 is made up of 15 amino acids. The CDR3 nucleotides read TGTGCCAGCAACGGGGATTTGGGCTCCTACAATGAGCAGTTCTTC. This encodes CASNGDLGSYNEQFF.

This clonotype was seen repeatedly, ten times or more. The J gene is TRBJ1-4, the V gene TRBV9, with D possibly TRBD1 on 6 matching bases. The CDR3 loop spans 16 amino acids. With 3 bases removed from V and 8 bases from J, the gap between germline ends came to 20 bases. Germline CDR1 reads SGDLS; CDR2 reads YYNGEE. CDR3 sequence reads: CASSASPHRVDEKLFF. The CDR3, as DNA: TGTGCCAGCAGCGCCAGCCCCCACAGGGTTGACGAAAAACTGTTTTTT.

The sample holds many counts of this clonotype. CDR3 loop: CSARDWAAGNQPQHF. In DNA form, the CDR3 reads TGCAGTGCTAGAGATTGGGCGGCAGGCAATCAGCCCCAGCATTTT. This chain uses TRBV20-1 with TRBJ1-5, with no clear D. The CDR3 has 15 amino acids. Germline loops: CDR1 DFQATT, CDR2 SNEGSKA (reference sequence). Trimming stripped 0 bases from V and 2 bases from J, with 11 bases between.

This clonotype appeared many times. The chain uses TRBV5-1 and TRBJ2-1; 9 nucleotides match TRBD2. The V segment lost 5 bases and the J segment 6 bases; nucleotides outside the gene matches: 6. Looked up from germline, CDR1 is SGHRS and CDR2 is YFSETQ. The CDR3 has 14 residues. The CDR3 region has the DNA TGCGCCAGCAGTCCCCAGCGGGAGGTCAATGAGCAGTTCTTC. It yields the protein CASSPQREVNEQFF.

The sample holds many counts of this clonotype. V gene TRBV20-1 combines with J gene TRBJ1-2, with 8 bases that match TRBD1. The CDR3 spans 13 residues. Germline-derived CDR1 and CDR2 are DFQATT and SNEGSKA (reference sequence). V shed 6 bases, J shed 6 bases, and the junction held 9 bases outside the gene matches. CDR3 coding DNA: TGCAGTGCACCTCGGACAGGGAGGGATGGCTACACCTTC. Its translation is CSAPRTGRDGYTF.

V is TRBV19 and J is TRBJ1-2, with D possibly TRBD1 on 5 matching bases. The CDR3 covers 14 residues. The germline V gene has CDR1 LNHDA and CDR2 SQIVND (reference sequence). V was shortened by 6 bases and J by 8 bases, with 19 bases between the two germline ends. For the CDR3, the DNA is TGTGCCAGTAGAACCAGACAGTTGGATCGGGGCTACACCTTC. As protein: CASRTRQLDRGYTF.

Points on this clonotype: A much bigger clone sits one base away, suggesting this may be a read error. The chain is built from TRBV3-1 and TRBJ1-1; no clear D gene. This CDR3 comprises 14 residues. The germline V and J ends were trimmed by 1 base and 1 base, with 7 bases remaining between them. The germline V gene has CDR1 LGHDT and CDR2 YNNKEL (reference sequence). CDR3 nucleotide sequence: TGTGCCAGCAGCCAAGGGCGCTCGAACACTGAAGCTTTCTTT. It translates to CASSQGRSNTEAFF.

This clonotype was seen repeatedly, ten times or more. The chain is built from TRBV28 and TRBJ2-1, with 14 bases lining up with TRBD2. The V segment lost 2 bases and the J segment 8 bases; nucleotides outside the gene matches: 2. The CDR3 extends over 15 amino acids. The germline gives CDR1 MDHEN, CDR2 SYDVKM. CDR3 DNA sequence: TGTGCCAGCAGTTTAGGGACTAGCGGGAGAGATGAGCAGTTCTTC. Protein: CASSLGTSGRDEQFF.

The J gene is TRBJ1-1, the V gene TRBV19; D remains ambiguous. Trimming removed 10 bases at V and 3 bases at J, with 15 bases between. CDR1 and CDR2 (germline): LNHDA, SQIVND (reference sequence). The CDR3 has 13 residues. The CDR3 reads CATAPRADTEAFF. In DNA form, the CDR3 reads TGTGCCACGGCGCCCCGGGCTGACACTGAAGCTTTCTTT.